This TCR beta chain was identified in a study of T cell responses to AZD1222 COVID-19 vaccine. Study conclusions and caveats: After the peak T cell response, and only then, were repertoires sampled.

CDR3 size: 14 residues. Germline CDR1 MDHEN, CDR2 SYDVKM. V was shortened by 3 bases and J by 2 bases, with 10 bases between the two germline ends. Clones were sequenced by immunoSEQ multiplex PCR, and TCRdb holds only the in-frame ones, with some missing. The table has 150,000 to 200,000 clones, 85% to 95% seen once. Worth noting for this clone: Its target is unknown.

V usage is TRBV28 and J usage is TRBJ1-2; D uncertain. The sample in question was peripheral blood, obtained 28 days after the second AZD1222 dose. The sequence was obtained from an adult who received the AZD1222 COVID-19 vaccine. The CDR3 bases are TGTGCCAGCAGTTTCCGGCAGCGAAACTATGGCTACACCTTC. Its translation: CASSFRQRNYGYTF.